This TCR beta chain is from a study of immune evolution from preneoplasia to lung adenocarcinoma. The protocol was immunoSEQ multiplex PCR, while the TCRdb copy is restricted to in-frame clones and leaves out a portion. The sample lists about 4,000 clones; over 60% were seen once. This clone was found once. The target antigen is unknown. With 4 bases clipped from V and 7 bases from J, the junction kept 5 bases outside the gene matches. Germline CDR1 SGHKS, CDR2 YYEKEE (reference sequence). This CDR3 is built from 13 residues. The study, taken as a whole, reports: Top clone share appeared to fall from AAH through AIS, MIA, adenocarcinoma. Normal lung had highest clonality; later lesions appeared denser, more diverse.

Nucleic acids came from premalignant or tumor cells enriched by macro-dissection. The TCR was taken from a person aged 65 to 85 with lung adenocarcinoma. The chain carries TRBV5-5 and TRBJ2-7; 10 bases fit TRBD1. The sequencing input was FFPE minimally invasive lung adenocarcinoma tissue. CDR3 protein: CASSGDRGWEQYF. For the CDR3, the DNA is TGTGCCAGCAGCGGGGACAGGGGTTGGGAGCAGTACTTC.